This passage covers 14 T cell receptor beta chains from one sample sequenced in a study of T cells in Graves' hyperthyroidism and ophthalmopathy. It was RNA transcripts that yielded the amplified TCR beta CDR3 regions. The HTBI primer set drove a first-round RT-PCR of the TCR CDR3. TCRdb fed the multiplex PCR reads into MiXCR, producing one record per CDR3 protein. This table holds hundreds of thousands of distinct CDR3 sequences, about 15% found once. Sequenced input: blood. These TCRs come from a woman aged 30 to 39 with Graves' hyperthyroidism that later progressed to Graves' ophthalmopathy.

This clonotype has a count of ten or more. V usage is TRBV12-3 or TRBV12-4 and J usage is TRBJ2-7; D is tentatively TRBD1 or TRBD2 (6 bases each). V was shortened by 3 bases and J by 6 bases, with 15 bases between the two germline ends. The CDR3 contains 14 residues. Here the CDR3 DNA reads TGTGCCAGCAGTTTCGGGGGCCCTGATGGCGAGCAGTACTTC. It encodes CASSFGGPDGEQYF.

The rearrangement uses TRBV2 and TRBJ2-7; TRBD2 might be the D (6 bases). The germline CDR1 and CDR2 sequences are SNHLY and FYNNEI. V was trimmed by 6 bases and J by 0 bases, leaving 21 bases between them. This CDR3 contains 17 residues. CDR3 DNA: TGTGCCAGCAGCACCAAATTCCGGGACTTTAGCTCCTACGAGCAGTACTTC. It specifies CASSTKFRDFSSYEQYF.

As for this clonotype: A much more abundant neighbour one base away suggests this may be a read error. V and J are TRBV5-1 and TRBJ1-1; D call uncertain. This CDR3 has 12 amino acids. Per the germline V gene, CDR1 is SGHRS and CDR2 is YFSETQ. Here the CDR3 DNA reads TGCGCCAGCGTAAGGATGAAGACTGAAGCTTTCTTT. Protein sequence: CASVRMKTEAFF.

In its sample, this clonotype was seen many times. The rearrangement joins TRBV19 to TRBJ1-2; 7 nucleotides line up with TRBD1. Trimming took 3 bases from V and 4 from J; bases not matched to a gene: 8. CDR3 length equals 15 residues. Germline lookup yields CDR1 LNHDA and CDR2 SQIVND (reference sequence). The CDR3 reads CASSIWDRLIYGYTF. In DNA, the CDR3 is TGTGCCAGTAGTATCTGGGACAGACTCATCTATGGCTACACCTTC.

V gene TRBV6-2 or TRBV6-3 combines with J gene TRBJ2-3, with D possibly matching TRBD2 (5 bases). Trimming removed 8 bases from V and 1 base from J, with 19 bases in between. This CDR3 is 16 amino acids long. Germline V lookup: CDR1 MNHEY, CDR2 SVGEGT. CDR3 in amino acids: CASHRPRGSGTDTQYF. CDR3 DNA sequence: TGTGCCAGCCATCGACCAAGAGGGTCTGGCACAGATACGCAGTATTTT.

The chain recombines TRBV20-1 with TRBJ2-7, with 10 bases fitting TRBD1. Germline V gives CDR1 DFQATT, CDR2 SNEGSKA (reference sequence). V gave up 5 bases and J gave up 5 bases; unmatched junction bases: 6. The CDR3 has 13 residues. The DNA of the CDR3 is TGCAGTGCTCACCGGGACAGGGGCGACGAGCAGTACTTC. This gives the protein CSAHRDRGDEQYF.

This clonotype was counted many times. The gene calls are TRBV6-1 and TRBJ1-1; unclear D gene. With 4 bases removed from V and 0 bases from J, the gap between germline ends came to 9 bases. The germline CDR1 and CDR2 sequences are MNHNS and SASEGT. The CDR3 is made up of 14 amino acids. The DNA of the CDR3 is TGTGCCAGCAGTGGAACCTACATGAACACTGAAGCTTTCTTT. It is translated as CASSGTYMNTEAFF.

This clonotype was seen repeatedly, ten times or more. This rearrangement joins TRBV20-1 to TRBJ1-1; D gene uncertain. Germline lookup yields CDR1 DFQATT and CDR2 SNEGSKA (reference sequence). V lost 1 base and J lost 1, with 7 bases in between. The CDR3 contains 13 residues. CDR3 DNA: TGCAGTGCTAGAGGTCTCAGGAACACTGAAGCTTTCTTT. Translating it yields CSARGLRNTEAFF.

In its sample, this clonotype was seen a few times. J is TRBJ1-3 and V is TRBV4-1; 7 bases agree with TRBD1. Germline V CDR1 and CDR2: MGHRA, YSYEKL. Germline trimming cut 2 bases from V and 4 bases from J; bases unmatched to any gene: 8. This CDR3 comprises 16 residues. The CDR3 region has the DNA TGCGCCAGCAGCCAAATAACAGGGGCCCTAGGAAACACCATATATTTT. This sequence encodes CASSQITGALGNTIYF.

This clonotype was seen many times. The chain is built from TRBV24-1 and TRBJ2-5; unclear D gene. Trimming removed 4 bases at V and 4 bases at J, with 9 bases between. The CDR3 has 13 amino acids. Germline CDR1 and CDR2: KGHDR and SFDVKD. In DNA form, the CDR3 reads TGTGCCACCAGTGACCCGGCTGGAGAGACCCAGTACTTC. Translating it yields CATSDPAGETQYF.

The count of this clonotype is one. The genes are TRBV20-1 and TRBJ2-7; 11 bases agree with TRBD2. J was trimmed by 4 bases and V by 6 bases; bases with no gene match: 14. CDR3 length: 16 residues. Germline CDR1 DFQATT, CDR2 SNEGSKA (reference sequence). As DNA, the CDR3 is TGCAGTGCCCCCTCAAGAGTCGGGACTAGCGGTTACGAGCAGTACTTC. Translated: CSAPSRVGTSGYEQYF.

This clonotype occurred many times. The J gene is TRBJ2-7, the V gene TRBV19; no clear D. V lost 1 base and J 1 base, leaving 8 bases between the germline ends. This CDR3 region has 14 residues. CDR1 and CDR2 from the germline V gene are LNHDA and SQIVND (reference sequence). CDR3 nucleotides: TGTGCCAGTAGTATAGGGCGGAGATCCTACGAGCAGTACTTC. Translated, it gives CASSIGRRSYEQYF.

This clonotype was counted between two and nine times. The rearrangement uses TRBV5-1 and TRBJ2-3, with TRBD2 matching over 13 bases. The CDR3 is made up of 17 amino acids. V was pared by 0 bases and J by 4 bases, with 5 bases of the junction left unmatched. Germline-derived CDR1 and CDR2 are SGHRS and YFSETQ. The CDR3 bases are TGCGCCAGCAGCTTGGACGGACTAGCGGGAGTCGCAGATACGCAGTATTTT. Residues: CASSLDGLAGVADTQYF.

There are a few counts of this clonotype. The chain's CDR3 is CASSQVWGQGSQPQHF. For the CDR3, the DNA is TGCGCCAGCAGCCAAGTCTGGGGACAGGGGAGTCAGCCCCAGCATTTT. The chain is built from TRBV4-1 and TRBJ1-5; 10 nucleotides agree with TRBD1. CDR3 size: 16 residues. V trimming: 1 base; J trimming: 6 bases; junction bases outside the gene matches: 6. Germline-derived CDR1 and CDR2 are MGHRA and YSYEKL.